The 5 T cell receptor beta chains presented below share a single source sample, sequenced in a study of cytomegalovirus exposure and HLA in healthy donors. Profiling relied on immunoSEQ multiplex PCR, and the TCRdb table lists in-frame clones only, not all of them. The sample lists about 160,000 clones, 86% occurring once. The specimen sequenced was PBMCs. Every receptor here comes from a woman aged 30 to 39 in good health and CMV-seronegative.

This clone was seen a handful of times. This chain joins TRBV2 and TRBJ1-1; the D gene is possibly TRBD1 (5 bases). The V end lost 2 bases, the J end lost 5 bases, and 12 bases lay between the germline ends. This CDR3 has 14 amino acids. Germline V lookup: CDR1 SNHLY, CDR2 FYNNEI. In DNA form, the CDR3 reads TGTGCCAGCAGTGAAACCTCAAGGGGTACTGAAGCTTTCTTT. Translated, it gives CASSETSRGTEAFF. Supplemented by reference TRBV2 and TRBJ1-1, the full variable domain reads EPEVTQTPSHQVTQMGQEVILRCVPISNHLYFYWYRQILGQKVEFLVSFYNNEISEKSEIFDDQFSVERPDGSNFTLKIRSTKLEDSAMYFCASSETSRGTEAFFGQGTRLTVV.

This chain links TRBV7-8 with TRBJ2-7, with TRBD1 matching over 8 bases. V was pared by 5 bases and J by 4 bases, with 4 bases of the junction left unmatched. Looked up from germline, CDR1 is SGHVS and CDR2 is FQNEAQ. CDR3 length equals 13 residues. The CDR3 coding sequence is TGTGCCAGCAGCCCGGACAGGGATTACGAGCAGTACTTC. Its translation is CASSPDRDYEQYF. The whole variable domain, filled in from reference TRBV7-8 and TRBJ2-7, reads GAGVSQSPRYKVAKRGQDVALRCDPISGHVSLFWYQQALGQGPEFLTYFQNEAQLDKSGLPSDRFFAERPEGSVSTLKIQRTQQEDSAVYLCASSPDRDYEQYFGPGTRLTVT.

The count of this clone is one. The V gene is TRBV5-8, the J gene TRBJ1-5, with D tentatively TRBD1 (5 bases). Trimming removed 4 bases from V and 0 bases from J, with 14 bases in between. This CDR3 has 16 amino acids. The germline CDR1 and CDR2 sequences are SGHTS and YDEGEE. CDR3 loop: CASSLLGLNSNQPQHF. The CDR3 coding sequence is TGTGCCAGCAGCCTATTGGGACTGAATAGCAATCAGCCCCAGCATTTT.

The V and J genes are TRBV5-1 and TRBJ1-1; D is unclear. The germline CDR1 and CDR2 sequences are SGHRS and YFSETQ. The CDR3 consists of 12 residues. V was shortened by 7 bases and J by 3 bases, with 10 bases between the two germline ends. The CDR3 sequence is CASRIGDTEAFF. DNA of the CDR3: TGCGCCAGCCGCATCGGGGACACTGAAGCTTTCTTT.

This clone was seen only once. The V and J genes are TRBV5-1 and TRBJ1-1; 8 bases align to TRBD1. The CDR3 length is 15 residues. CDR1 SGHRS and CDR2 YFSETQ come from the germline V gene. J lost 6 bases, V lost 4 bases, and 11 bases had no gene match. CDR3 residues: CASSTFGQGSPEAFF. In DNA, the CDR3 is TGCGCCAGCAGCACCTTCGGACAGGGTTCCCCTGAAGCTTTCTTT.